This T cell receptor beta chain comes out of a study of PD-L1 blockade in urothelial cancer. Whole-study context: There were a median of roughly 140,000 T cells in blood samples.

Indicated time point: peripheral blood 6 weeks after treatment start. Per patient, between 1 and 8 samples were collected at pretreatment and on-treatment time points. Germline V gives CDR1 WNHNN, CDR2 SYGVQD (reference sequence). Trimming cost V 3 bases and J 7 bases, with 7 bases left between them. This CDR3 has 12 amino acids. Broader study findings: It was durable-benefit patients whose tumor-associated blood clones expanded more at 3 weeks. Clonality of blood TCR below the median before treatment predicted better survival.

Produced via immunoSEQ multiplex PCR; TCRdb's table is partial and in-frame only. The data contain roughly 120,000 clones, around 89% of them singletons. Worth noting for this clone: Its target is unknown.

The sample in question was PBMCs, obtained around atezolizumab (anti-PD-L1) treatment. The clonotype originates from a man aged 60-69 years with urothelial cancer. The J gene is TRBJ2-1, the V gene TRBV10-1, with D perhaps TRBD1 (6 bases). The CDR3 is CASSDRGNEQFF. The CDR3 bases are TGCGCCAGCAGTGACAGGGGTAATGAGCAGTTCTTC.